The present T cell receptor (beta chain) was sequenced within a study of blood T cells in healthy people across ages. PCR was performed a second time for about 7 to 12 cycles using a sample-barcoded 5' primer and a J-beta primer mix. One entry per CDR3 protein results from TCRdb running MiXCR on the 5' RACE reads. Of around 580,000 distinct CDR3 sequences listed, about 45% are singletons. Trimming stripped 10 bases from V and 8 bases from J, with 11 bases between. Germline CDR1 reads MDHEN; CDR2 reads SYDVKM. The CDR3 has 10 residues. This rearrangement joins TRBV28 to TRBJ1-2, with D hard to call. This TCR was sampled from a man older than 75 in good health. Material for sequencing was blood. The CDR3 is CATLRYGYTF. In DNA form, the CDR3 reads TGTGCCACCCTACGCTACGGCTACACCTTC.